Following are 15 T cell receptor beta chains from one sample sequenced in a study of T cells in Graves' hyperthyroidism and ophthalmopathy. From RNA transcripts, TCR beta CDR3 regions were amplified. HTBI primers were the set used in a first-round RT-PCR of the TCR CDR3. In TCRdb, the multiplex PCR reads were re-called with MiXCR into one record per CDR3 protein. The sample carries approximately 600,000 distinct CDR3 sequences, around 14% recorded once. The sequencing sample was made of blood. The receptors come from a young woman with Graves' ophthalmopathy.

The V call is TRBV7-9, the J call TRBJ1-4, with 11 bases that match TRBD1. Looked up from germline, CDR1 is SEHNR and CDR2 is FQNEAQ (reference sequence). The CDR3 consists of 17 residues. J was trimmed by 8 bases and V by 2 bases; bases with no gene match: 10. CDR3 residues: CASSLSGQGALREKLFF. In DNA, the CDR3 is TGTGCCAGCAGCTTATCCGGACAGGGGGCTTTACGGGAAAAACTGTTTTTT.

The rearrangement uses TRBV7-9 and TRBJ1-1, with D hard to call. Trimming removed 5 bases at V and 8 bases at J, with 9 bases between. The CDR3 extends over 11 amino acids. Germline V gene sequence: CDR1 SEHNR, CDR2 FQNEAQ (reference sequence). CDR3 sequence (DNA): TGTGCCAGCAGCGCCCCCCAGGAAGCTTTCTTT. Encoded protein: CASSAPQEAFF.

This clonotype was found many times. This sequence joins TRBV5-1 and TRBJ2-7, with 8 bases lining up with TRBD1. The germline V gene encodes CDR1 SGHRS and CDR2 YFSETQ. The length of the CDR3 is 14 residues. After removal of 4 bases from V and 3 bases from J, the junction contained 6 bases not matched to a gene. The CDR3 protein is CASSTGQGDYEQYF. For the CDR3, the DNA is TGCGCCAGCAGCACAGGACAGGGCGACTACGAGCAGTACTTC.

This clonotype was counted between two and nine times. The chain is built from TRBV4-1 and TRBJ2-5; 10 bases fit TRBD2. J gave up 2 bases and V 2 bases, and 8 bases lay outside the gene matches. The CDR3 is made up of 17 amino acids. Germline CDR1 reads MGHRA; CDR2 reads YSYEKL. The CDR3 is CASSQKGLANLQETQYF. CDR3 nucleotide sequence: TGCGCCAGCAGCCAAAAGGGACTAGCGAACCTGCAAGAGACCCAGTACTTC.

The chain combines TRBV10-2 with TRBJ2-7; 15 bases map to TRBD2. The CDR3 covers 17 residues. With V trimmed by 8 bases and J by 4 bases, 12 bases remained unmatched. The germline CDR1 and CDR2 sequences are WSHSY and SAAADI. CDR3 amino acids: CASSGLAGGLRGYEQYF. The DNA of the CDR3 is TGCGCCAGCTCGGGACTAGCGGGAGGTTTAAGGGGATACGAGCAGTACTTC.

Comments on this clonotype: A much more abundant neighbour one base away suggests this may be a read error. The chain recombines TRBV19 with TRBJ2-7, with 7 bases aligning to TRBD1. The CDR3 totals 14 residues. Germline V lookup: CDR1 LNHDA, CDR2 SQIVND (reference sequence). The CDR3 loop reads CASSAGTATYEQHF. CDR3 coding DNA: TGTGCCAGTAGTGCTGGGACAGCAACCTACGAGCAGCACTTC. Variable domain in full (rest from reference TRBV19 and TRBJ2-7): DGGITQSPKYLFRKEGQNVTLSCEQNLNHDAMYWYRQDPGQGLRLIYYSQIVNDFQKGDIAEGYSVSREKKESFPLTVTSAQKNPTAFYLCASSAGTATYEQHFGPGTRLTVT.

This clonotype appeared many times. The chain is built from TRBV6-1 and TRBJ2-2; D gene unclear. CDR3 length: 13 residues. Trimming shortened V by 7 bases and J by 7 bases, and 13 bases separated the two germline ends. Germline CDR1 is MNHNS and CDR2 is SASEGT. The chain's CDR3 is CASTSRFSGELFF. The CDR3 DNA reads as TGTGCCAGCACCTCAAGATTCAGCGGGGAGCTGTTTTTT.

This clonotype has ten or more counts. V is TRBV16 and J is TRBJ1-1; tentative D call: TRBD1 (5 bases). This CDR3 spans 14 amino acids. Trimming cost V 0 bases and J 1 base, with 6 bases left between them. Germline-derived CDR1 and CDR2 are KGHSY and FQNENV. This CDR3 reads CASSQSGGNTEAFF. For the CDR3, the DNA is TGTGCCAGCAGCCAATCGGGGGGGAACACTGAAGCTTTCTTT.

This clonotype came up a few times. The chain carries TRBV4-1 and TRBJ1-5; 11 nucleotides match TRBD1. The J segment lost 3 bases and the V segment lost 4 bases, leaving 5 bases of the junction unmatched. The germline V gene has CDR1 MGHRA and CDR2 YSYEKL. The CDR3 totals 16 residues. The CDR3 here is CASSPGQGGYNQPQHF. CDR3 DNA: TGCGCCAGCAGCCCGGGACAGGGGGGGTACAATCAGCCCCAGCATTTT.

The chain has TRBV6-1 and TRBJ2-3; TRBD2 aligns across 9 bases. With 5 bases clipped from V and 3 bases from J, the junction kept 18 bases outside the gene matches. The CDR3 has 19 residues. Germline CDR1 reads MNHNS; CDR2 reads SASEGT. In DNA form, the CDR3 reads TGTGCCAGCAGTCGTCCTCTACTGAGCGCGGGGGGGAAGACAGATACGCAGTATTTT. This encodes CASSRPLLSAGGKTDTQYF.

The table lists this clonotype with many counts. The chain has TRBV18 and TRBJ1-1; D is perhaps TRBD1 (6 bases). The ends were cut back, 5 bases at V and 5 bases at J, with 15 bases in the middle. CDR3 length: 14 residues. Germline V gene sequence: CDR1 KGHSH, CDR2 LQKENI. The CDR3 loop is CASSTQGMGTEAFF. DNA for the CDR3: TGTGCCAGCTCAACGCAGGGGATGGGTACTGAAGCTTTCTTT.

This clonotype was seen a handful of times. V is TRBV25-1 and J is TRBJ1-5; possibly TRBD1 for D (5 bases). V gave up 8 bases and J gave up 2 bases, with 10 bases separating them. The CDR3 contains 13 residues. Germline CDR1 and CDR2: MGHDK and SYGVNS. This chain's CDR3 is CASGRGGNQPQHF. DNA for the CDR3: TGTGCCAGCGGGAGAGGGGGCAATCAGCCCCAGCATTTT.

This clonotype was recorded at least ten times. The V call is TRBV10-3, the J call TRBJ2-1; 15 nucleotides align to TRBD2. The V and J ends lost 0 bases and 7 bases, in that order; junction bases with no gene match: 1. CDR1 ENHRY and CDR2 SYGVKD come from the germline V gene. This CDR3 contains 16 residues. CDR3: CAISESGTSGRNEQFF. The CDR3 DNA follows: TGTGCCATCAGTGAGTCAGGGACTAGCGGGAGGAATGAGCAGTTCTTC.

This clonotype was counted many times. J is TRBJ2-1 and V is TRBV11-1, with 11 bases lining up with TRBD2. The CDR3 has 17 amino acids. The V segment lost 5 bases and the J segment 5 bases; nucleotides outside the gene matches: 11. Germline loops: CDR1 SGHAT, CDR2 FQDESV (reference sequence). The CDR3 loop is CASSQSEGLAVHNEQFF. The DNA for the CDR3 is TGTGCCAGCAGCCAAAGTGAGGGACTAGCGGTCCACAATGAGCAGTTCTTC. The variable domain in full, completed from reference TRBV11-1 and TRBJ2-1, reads EAEVAQSPRYKITEKSQAVAFWCDPISGHATLYWYRQILGQGPELLVQFQDESVVDDSQLPKDRFSAERLKGVDSTLKIQPAELGDSAMYLCASSQSEGLAVHNEQFFGPGTRLTVL.

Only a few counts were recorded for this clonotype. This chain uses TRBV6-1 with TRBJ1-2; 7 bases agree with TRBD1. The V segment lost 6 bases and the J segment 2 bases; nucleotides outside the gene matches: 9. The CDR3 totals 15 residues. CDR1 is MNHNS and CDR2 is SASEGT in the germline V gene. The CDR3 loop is CASRPGQNKNYGYTF. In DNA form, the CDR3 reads TGTGCCAGCAGACCGGGACAGAACAAAAACTATGGCTACACCTTC.